This record concerns one T cell receptor beta chain sequence. Its specificity is not known. Germline assignment: CDR1 MDHEN and CDR2 SYDVKM. There are 15 residues in the CDR3. Trimming left V 10 bases short and J 6 bases short, with 25 bases between. The data stem from a study of shared clonotypes between healthy human individuals. The study, taken as a whole, reports: Roughly 5.3% of naive CD4 clonotypes were common to four donors.

Assay: immunoSEQ multiplex PCR; the TCRdb copy retains only in-frame clones and omits some. The data contain 2 million to 3 million clones, 93% of them singletons. The rearrangement links TRBV28 to TRBJ2-7; tentative D call: TRBD2 (5 bases). The source is a man between 18 and 35 years old in good health. Some clones in this sample may be carry-over from other donors' samples. The material sequenced was naive CD4+ T cells from PBMCs. Documented subset: CD45RA+ positively selected. The CDR3 region is CATVSVPGPAGEQYF. The CDR3 DNA reads TGTGCCACAGTTTCGGTCCCGGGCCCTGCGGGCGAGCAGTACTTC.